The 14 T cell receptor beta chains listed next were all sequenced from one sample in a study of Ad26.COV2.S vaccination and SARS-CoV-2 variants. Only in-frame clones appear in the TCRdb table, and some are missing; sequencing was by immunoSEQ multiplex PCR. Of about 180,000 clones in the sample, about 83% were seen once. This sample comprised peripheral blood, obtained after recovery from COVID-19. These receptors came from a human donor who had recovered from COVID-19.

The V call is TRBV5-1, the J call TRBJ1-4; D is possibly TRBD1 (6 bases). From germline, CDR1 is SGHRS and CDR2 YFSETQ. CDR3 length: 16 residues. Trimming took off 3 bases at V and 0 bases at J, with 12 bases between the two ends. CDR3: CASSSGQPATNEKLFF. CDR3 DNA sequence: TGCGCCAGCAGCTCTGGACAGCCTGCAACTAATGAAAAACTGTTTTTT.

V gene TRBV2 combines with J gene TRBJ1-5; no firm D call. V was cut by 4 bases and J by 11 bases, with 12 bases left in between. The CDR3 spans 12 residues. Germline loops: CDR1 SNHLY, CDR2 FYNNEI. The CDR3: CASSVESGAQHF. DNA of the CDR3: TGTGCCAGCAGTGTGGAAAGTGGGGCCCAGCATTTT.

The CDR3 region has the DNA TGTGCCAGCGGGGAGGGGCAGGGGCACAATGAGCAGTTCTTC. It codes for CASGEGQGHNEQFF. The V call is TRBV5-8, the J call TRBJ2-1; D may be TRBD2 (7 bases). CDR1 and CDR2 from the germline V gene are SGHTS and YDEGEE. The CDR3 is 14 amino acids. V lost 7 bases to trimming and J lost 5 bases, with 16 bases between them.

This chain uses TRBV5-1 with TRBJ1-1; no definite D call. Trimming shortened V by 2 bases and J by 0 bases, and 8 bases separated the two germline ends. Germline V gene data show CDR1 as SGHRS and CDR2 as YFSETQ. The CDR3 runs to 14 residues. The CDR3 DNA reads TGCGCCAGCAGCTTTTCGGGGATGAACACTGAAGCTTTCTTT. It is translated as CASSFSGMNTEAFF.

The chain is built from TRBV5-6 and TRBJ2-1, with 9 bases that match TRBD1. V shed 0 bases and J 7 bases; nucleotides not matched to a gene: 8. Looked up from germline, CDR1 is SGHDT and CDR2 is YYEEEE. CDR3 length: 16 residues. Here the CDR3 reads CASSLEAGTGLNEQFF. The CDR3 DNA reads TGTGCCAGCAGCTTGGAAGCCGGGACAGGGCTTAATGAGCAGTTCTTC. Complete variable domain (other parts from reference TRBV5-6 and TRBJ2-1): DAGVTQSPTHLIKTRGQQVTLRCSPKSGHDTVSWYQQALGQGPQFIFQYYEEEERQRGNFPDRFSGHQFPNYSSELNVNALLLGDSALYLCASSLEAGTGLNEQFFGPGTRLTVL.

V and J are TRBV4-1 and TRBJ2-5; D is ambiguous. This CDR3 spans 15 amino acids. The germline V gene encodes CDR1 MGHRA and CDR2 YSYEKL. Trimming left V 0 bases short and J 0 bases short, with 8 bases between. The CDR3 loop is CASSQEGRNQETQYF. Written as DNA, the CDR3 is TGCGCCAGCAGCCAAGAAGGCAGAAACCAAGAGACCCAGTACTTC.

The J gene is TRBJ2-7, the V gene TRBV11-2; D not certain. The CDR3 is 12 residues long. Germline lookup yields CDR1 SGHAT and CDR2 FQNNGV. Trimming took off 3 bases at V and 5 bases at J, with 8 bases between the two ends. The CDR3 region is CASSFGLNEQYF. For the CDR3, the DNA is TGTGCCAGCAGCTTTGGTCTGAACGAGCAGTACTTC.

J is TRBJ1-2 and V is TRBV7-8; tentative D call: TRBD1 (6 bases). In germline, CDR1 is SGHVS, CDR2 FQNEAQ. V dropped 4 bases and J dropped 3 bases, with 12 bases sitting between them. The CDR3 is 14 residues long. This chain's CDR3 is CASSSQDSHYGYTF. CDR3 sequence (DNA): TGTGCCAGCAGCTCTCAGGACAGCCACTATGGCTACACCTTC.

The rearrangement joins TRBV30 to TRBJ2-2; 15 bases match TRBD2. The CDR3 loop spans 18 amino acids. Germline CDR1 and CDR2: GTSNPN and SVGIG (reference sequence). Trimming cost V 2 bases and J 2 bases; bases outside gene matches: 6. In DNA, the CDR3 is TGTGCCTGGAGTCCCCGGACTAGCGGGAGGGTAAACACCGGGGAGCTGTTTTTT. This sequence encodes CAWSPRTSGRVNTGELFF.

The rearrangement uses TRBV9 and TRBJ2-7; 10 nucleotides match TRBD2. Trimming removed 4 bases from V and 1 base from J; junction bases left unmatched: 8. The CDR3 has 16 residues. Germline CDR1 reads SGDLS; CDR2 reads YYNGEE. This CDR3 reads CASSPTGLATSYEQYF. DNA for the CDR3: TGTGCCAGCAGCCCGACGGGACTAGCGACTTCCTACGAGCAGTACTTC.

The rearrangement links TRBV4-1 to TRBJ1-3; the D is unclear. The CDR3 covers 12 residues. V gave up 3 bases and J gave up 3 bases, with 3 bases separating them. CDR1 MGHRA and CDR2 YSYEKL come from the germline V gene. The CDR3 is CASSQGGNTIYF. The CDR3 DNA reads as TGCGCCAGCAGCCAGGGTGGAAACACCATATATTTT.

The rearrangement uses TRBV24-1 and TRBJ2-1, with 9 bases matching TRBD1. Unmatched junction bases numbered 16, after V lost 9 bases and J lost 5 bases. Looked up from germline, CDR1 is KGHDR and CDR2 is SFDVKD. The CDR3 is 17 amino acids. In DNA, the CDR3 is TGTGCCACCGGGGGCCTGACCGGGACAGGGACGGACAATGAGCAGTTCTTC. It translates to CATGGLTGTGTDNEQFF.

The gene calls are TRBV7-9 and TRBJ2-2, with a tentative D call TRBD2 (5 bases). CDR1 and CDR2 from the germline V gene are SEHNR and FQNEAQ (reference sequence). Trimming shortened V by 2 bases and J by 9 bases, and 7 bases separated the two germline ends. The CDR3 covers 12 residues. DNA for the CDR3: TGTGCCAGCAGCTTACGGGGTTGGGAGCTGTTTTTT. It encodes CASSLRGWELFF. Filled out from reference TRBV7-9 and TRBJ2-2, the complete variable domain reads DTGVSQNPRHKITKRGQNVTFRCDPISEHNRLYWYRQTLGQGPEFLTYFQNEAQLEKSRLLSDRFSAERPKGSFSTLEIQRTEQGDSAMYLCASSLRGWELFFGEGSRLTVL.

The chain combines TRBV2 with TRBJ2-2; possible D gene TRBD1, 5 bases. V was trimmed by 5 bases and J by 2 bases, leaving 12 bases between them. The CDR3 sequence is 15 residues long. CDR1 SNHLY and CDR2 FYNNEI come from the germline V gene. CDR3 residues: CASSTSGLNTGELFF. DNA for the CDR3: TGTGCCAGCAGTACGTCAGGGCTTAACACCGGGGAGCTGTTTTTT.